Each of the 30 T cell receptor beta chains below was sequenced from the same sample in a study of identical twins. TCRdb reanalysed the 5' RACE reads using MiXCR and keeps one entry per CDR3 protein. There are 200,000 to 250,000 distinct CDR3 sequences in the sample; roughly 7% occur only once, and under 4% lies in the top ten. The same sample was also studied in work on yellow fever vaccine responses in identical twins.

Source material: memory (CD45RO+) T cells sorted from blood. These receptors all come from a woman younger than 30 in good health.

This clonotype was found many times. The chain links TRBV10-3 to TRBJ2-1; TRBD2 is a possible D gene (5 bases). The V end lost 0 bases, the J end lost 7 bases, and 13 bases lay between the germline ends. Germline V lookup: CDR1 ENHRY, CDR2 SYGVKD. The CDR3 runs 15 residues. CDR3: CAISESNSGGNEQFF. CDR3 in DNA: TGTGCCATCAGTGAGTCGAACAGCGGTGGGAATGAGCAGTTCTTC.

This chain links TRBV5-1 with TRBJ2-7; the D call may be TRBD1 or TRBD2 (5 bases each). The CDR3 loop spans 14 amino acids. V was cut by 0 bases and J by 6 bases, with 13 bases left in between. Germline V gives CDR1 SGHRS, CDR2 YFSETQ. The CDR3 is CASSLGLQEAEQYF. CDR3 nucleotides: TGCGCCAGCAGCTTGGGACTACAGGAAGCCGAGCAGTACTTC.

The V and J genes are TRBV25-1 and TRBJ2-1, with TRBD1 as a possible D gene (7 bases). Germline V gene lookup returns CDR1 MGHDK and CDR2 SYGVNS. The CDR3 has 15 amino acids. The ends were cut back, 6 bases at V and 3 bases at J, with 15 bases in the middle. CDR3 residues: CASSTGEVDYNEQFF. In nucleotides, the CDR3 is TGTGCCAGCAGCACAGGGGAGGTGGACTACAATGAGCAGTTCTTC.

CDR3 sequence: CASSLADYNGEQFF. In DNA form, the CDR3 reads TGTGCCAGCAGCTTAGCGGACTATAACGGTGAGCAGTTCTTC. The V and J genes are TRBV7-8 and TRBJ2-1; D may be TRBD2 (6 bases). Between the trimmed V and J ends, which lost 0 bases and 9 bases, there was a span of 12 bases. This CDR3 comprises 14 residues. The germline gives CDR1 SGHVS, CDR2 FQNEAQ.

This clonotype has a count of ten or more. The CDR3 loop is CASSLQLNTEAFF. CDR3 in DNA: TGTGCCAGCAGTTTACAGTTAAACACTGAAGCTTTCTTT. The chain carries TRBV12-3 or TRBV12-4 and TRBJ1-1; D call uncertain. This CDR3 has 13 amino acids. Between the trimmed V and J ends, which lost 2 bases and 2 bases, there was a span of 6 bases.

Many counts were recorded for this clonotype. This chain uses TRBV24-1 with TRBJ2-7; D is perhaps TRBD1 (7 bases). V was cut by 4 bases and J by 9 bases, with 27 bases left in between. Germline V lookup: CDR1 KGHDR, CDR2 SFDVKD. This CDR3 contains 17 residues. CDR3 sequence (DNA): TGTGCCACCAGTGACCGGGGGAGCCGACAGGGACAGTCGGGGCAGTACTTC. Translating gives CATSDRGSRQGQSGQYF.

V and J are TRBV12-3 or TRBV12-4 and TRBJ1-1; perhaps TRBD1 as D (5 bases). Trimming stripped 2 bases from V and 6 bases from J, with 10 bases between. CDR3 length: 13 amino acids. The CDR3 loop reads CASSLWGLPEAFF. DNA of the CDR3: TGTGCCAGCAGTTTATGGGGGTTGCCTGAAGCTTTCTTT.

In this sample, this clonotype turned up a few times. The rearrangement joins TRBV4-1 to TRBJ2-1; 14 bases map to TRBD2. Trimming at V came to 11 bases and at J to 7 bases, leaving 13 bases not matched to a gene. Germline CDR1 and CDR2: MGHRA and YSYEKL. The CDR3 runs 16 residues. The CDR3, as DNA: TGCGCCGCAGACAGGGGACTAGCGGGAGTGTTTAATGAGCAGTTCTTC. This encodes CAADRGLAGVFNEQFF.

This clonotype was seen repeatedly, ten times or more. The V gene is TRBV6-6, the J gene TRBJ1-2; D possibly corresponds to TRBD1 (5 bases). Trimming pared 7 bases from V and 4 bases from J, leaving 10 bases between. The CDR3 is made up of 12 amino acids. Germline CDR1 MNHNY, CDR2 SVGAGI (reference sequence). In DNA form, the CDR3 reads TGTGCCAGCACCAGAGACAGCTATGGCTACACCTTC. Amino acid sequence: CASTRDSYGYTF.

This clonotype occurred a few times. The CDR3 reads CASSLPTGGYNEQFF. The CDR3 DNA reads TGTGCCAGCAGTTTACCTACGGGGGGCTACAATGAGCAGTTCTTC. This rearrangement joins TRBV27 to TRBJ2-1; 7 nucleotides match TRBD2. From germline, CDR1 is MNHEY and CDR2 SMNVEV (reference sequence). The trim removed 2 bases at V and 3 bases at J, leaving 4 bases unmatched. This CDR3 is built from 15 residues.

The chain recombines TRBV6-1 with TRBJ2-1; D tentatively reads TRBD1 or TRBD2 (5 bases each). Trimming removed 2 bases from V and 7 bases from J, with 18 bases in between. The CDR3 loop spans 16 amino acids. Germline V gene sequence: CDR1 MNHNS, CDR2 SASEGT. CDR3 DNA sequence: TGTGCCAGCAGTGAATTGGGGCCCCACGAGGGTAATGAGCAGTTCTTC. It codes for CASSELGPHEGNEQFF.

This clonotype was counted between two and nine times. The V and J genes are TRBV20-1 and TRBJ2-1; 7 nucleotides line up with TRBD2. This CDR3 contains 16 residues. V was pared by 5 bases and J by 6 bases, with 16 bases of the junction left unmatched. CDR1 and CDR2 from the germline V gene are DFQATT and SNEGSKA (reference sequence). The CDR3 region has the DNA TGCAGTGCTCCGGGGCCGTGGGCGGGAGTCGGCAATGAGCAGTTCTTC. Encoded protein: CSAPGPWAGVGNEQFF.

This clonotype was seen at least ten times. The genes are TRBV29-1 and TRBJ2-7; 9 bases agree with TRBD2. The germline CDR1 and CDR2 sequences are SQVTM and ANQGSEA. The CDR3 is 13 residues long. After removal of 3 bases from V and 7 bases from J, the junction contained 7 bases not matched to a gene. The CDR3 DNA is TGCAGCGTTGAGGGAGCGGGAGGAGGGGAGCAGTACTTC. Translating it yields CSVEGAGGGEQYF.

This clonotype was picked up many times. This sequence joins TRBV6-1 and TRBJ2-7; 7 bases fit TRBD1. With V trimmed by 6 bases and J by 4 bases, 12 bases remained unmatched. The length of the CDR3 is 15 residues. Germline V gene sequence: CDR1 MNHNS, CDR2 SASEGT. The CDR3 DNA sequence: TGTGCCAGCAGGCCAGACAGGGATCAGAGGTACGAGCAGTACTTC. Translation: CASRPDRDQRYEQYF.

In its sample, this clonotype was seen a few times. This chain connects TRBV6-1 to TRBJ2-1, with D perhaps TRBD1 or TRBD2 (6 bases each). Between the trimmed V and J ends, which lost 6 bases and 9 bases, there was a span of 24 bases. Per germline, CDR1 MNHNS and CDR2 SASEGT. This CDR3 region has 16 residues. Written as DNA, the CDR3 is TGTGCCAGCAGGGATATAGGGGGGTTGGTCGCTGGTGAGCAGTTCTTC. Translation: CASRDIGGLVAGEQFF.

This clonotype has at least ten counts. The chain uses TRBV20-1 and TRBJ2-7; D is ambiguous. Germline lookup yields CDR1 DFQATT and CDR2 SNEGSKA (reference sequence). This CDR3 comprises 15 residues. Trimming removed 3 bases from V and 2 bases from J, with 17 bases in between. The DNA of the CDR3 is TGCAGTGCTAGCGGTGAGGCAGCCTCAACCTACGAGCAGTACGTC. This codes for CSASGEAASTYEQYV.

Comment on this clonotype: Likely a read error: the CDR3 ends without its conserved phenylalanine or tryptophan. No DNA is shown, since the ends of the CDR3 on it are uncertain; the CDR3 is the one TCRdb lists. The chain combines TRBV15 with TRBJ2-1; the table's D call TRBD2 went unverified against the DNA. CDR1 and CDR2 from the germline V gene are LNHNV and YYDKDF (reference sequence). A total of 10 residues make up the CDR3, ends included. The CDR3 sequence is CATSRDPSLP.

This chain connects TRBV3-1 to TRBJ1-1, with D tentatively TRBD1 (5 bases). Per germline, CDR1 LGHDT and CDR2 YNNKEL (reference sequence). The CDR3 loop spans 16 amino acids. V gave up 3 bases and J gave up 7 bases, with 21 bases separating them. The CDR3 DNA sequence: TGTGCCAGCAGCCAGGGCGACAGATACGAACGTGGTGAAGCTTTCTTT. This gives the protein CASSQGDRYERGEAFF.

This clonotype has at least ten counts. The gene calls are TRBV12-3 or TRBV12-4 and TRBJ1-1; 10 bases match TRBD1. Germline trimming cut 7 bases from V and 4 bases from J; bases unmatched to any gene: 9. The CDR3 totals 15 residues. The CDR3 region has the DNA TGTGCCAGCACCTTGGACAGGGGGATTGCCACTGAAGCTTTCTTT. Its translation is CASTLDRGIATEAFF.

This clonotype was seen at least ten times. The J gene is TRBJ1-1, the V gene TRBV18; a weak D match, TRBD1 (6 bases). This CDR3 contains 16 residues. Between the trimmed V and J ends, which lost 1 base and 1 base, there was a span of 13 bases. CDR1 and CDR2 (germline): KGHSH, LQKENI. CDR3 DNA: TGTGCCAGCTCACCACAGGACAGAAAGGGGAACACTGAAGCTTTCTTT. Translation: CASSPQDRKGNTEAFF.

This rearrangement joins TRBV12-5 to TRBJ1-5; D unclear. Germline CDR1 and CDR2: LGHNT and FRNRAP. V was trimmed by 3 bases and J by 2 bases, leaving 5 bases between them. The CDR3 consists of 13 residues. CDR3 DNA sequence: TGTGCTAGTGGTTTCGGTGGCAATCAGCCCCAGCATTTT. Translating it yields CASGFGGNQPQHF.

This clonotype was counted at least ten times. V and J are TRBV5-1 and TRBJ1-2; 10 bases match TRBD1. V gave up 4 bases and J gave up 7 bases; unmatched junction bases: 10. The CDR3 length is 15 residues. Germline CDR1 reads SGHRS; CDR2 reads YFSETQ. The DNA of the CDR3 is TGCGCCAGCAGCGTGGAGACAGGGGGCTCGGGTGGCTACACCTTC. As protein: CASSVETGGSGGYTF.

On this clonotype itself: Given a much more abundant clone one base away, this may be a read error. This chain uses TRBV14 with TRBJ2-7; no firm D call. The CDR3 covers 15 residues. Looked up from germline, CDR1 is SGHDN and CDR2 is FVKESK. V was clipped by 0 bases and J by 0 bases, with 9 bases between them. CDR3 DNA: TGTGCCAGCAGCCAAGAGGAGTTTAGCTCCTACGAGCAGTACTTC. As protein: CASSQEEFSSYEQYF.

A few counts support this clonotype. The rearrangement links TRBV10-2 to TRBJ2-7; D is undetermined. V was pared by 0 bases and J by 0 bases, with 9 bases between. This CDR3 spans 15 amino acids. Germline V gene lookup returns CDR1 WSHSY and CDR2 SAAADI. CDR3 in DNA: TGCGCCAGCAGTGAGTCGCCGTGGGCCTCCTACGAGCAGTACTTC. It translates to CASSESPWASYEQYF.

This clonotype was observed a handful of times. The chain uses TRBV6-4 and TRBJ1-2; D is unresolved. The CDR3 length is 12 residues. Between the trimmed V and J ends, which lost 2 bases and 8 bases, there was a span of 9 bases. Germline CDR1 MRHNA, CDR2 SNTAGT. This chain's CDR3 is CASSDGGVGYTF. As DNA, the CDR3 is TGTGCCAGCAGTGACGGTGGGGTCGGCTACACCTTC.

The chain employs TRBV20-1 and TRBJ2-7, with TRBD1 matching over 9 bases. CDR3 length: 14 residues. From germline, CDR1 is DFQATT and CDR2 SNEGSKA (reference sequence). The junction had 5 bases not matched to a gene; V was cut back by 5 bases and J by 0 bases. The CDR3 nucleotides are TGCAGTGCTCCCCCGACAGGGGGCTCCTACGAGCAGTACGTC. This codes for CSAPPTGGSYEQYV.

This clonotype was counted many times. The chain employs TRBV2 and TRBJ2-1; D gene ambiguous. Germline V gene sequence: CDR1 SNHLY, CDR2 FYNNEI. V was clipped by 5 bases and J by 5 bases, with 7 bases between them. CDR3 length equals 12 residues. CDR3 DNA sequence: TGTGCCAGCAGTCAGGCGAACAATGAGCAGTTCTTC. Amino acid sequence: CASSQANNEQFF.

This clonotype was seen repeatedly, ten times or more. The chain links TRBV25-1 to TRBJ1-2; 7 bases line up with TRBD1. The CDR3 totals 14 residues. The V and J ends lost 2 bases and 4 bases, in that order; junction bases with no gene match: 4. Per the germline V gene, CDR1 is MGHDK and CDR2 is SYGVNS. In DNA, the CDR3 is TGTGCCAGCAGTGAACCGACAGGGTCCTATGGCTACACCTTC. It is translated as CASSEPTGSYGYTF.

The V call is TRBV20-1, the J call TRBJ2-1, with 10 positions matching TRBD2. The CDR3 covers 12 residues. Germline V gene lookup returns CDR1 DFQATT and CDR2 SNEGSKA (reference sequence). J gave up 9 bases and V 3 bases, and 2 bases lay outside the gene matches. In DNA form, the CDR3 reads TGCAGTGCTAGCCCTAGCGGGAGTGAGCAGTTCTTC. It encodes CSASPSGSEQFF.

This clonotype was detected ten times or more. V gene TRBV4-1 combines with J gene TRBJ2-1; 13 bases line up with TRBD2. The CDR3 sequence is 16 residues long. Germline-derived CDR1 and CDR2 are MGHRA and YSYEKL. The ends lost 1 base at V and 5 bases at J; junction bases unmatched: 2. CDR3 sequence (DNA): TGCGCCAGCAGCCAAGGGACTAGCGGGAGAAACAATGAGCAGTTCTTC. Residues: CASSQGTSGRNNEQFF.